These 12 T cell receptor beta chains share one sample of origin, sequenced in a study of T cells in Graves' hyperthyroidism and ophthalmopathy. RNA transcripts served as the template for amplifying TCR beta CDR3 regions. A set of HTBI primers served as the primers for a first-round RT-PCR of the TCR CDR3. TCRdb re-called the multiplex PCR reads through MiXCR, storing one row per CDR3 protein. The profile shows a few hundred thousand distinct CDR3 sequences, roughly 15% of them singletons. The material sequenced was blood. Source of these receptors: a woman between 40 and 55 years old with Graves' hyperthyroidism.

This clonotype was picked up a small number of times. Given a much more abundant clone one base away, this may be a read error. The chain uses TRBV6-1 and TRBJ1-1; D gene uncertain. The germline gives CDR1 MNHNS, CDR2 SASEGT. The CDR3 covers 14 residues. CDR3 coding DNA: TGTGCCAGCGTAAGACAAGGGTTGAACACTGAAGCTCTCTTT. It translates to CASVRQGLNTEALF.

This clonotype showed up many times. The V call is TRBV27, the J call TRBJ2-2; D is perhaps TRBD1 or TRBD2 (6 bases each). The germline V gene encodes CDR1 MNHEY and CDR2 SMNVEV (reference sequence). Trimming left V 7 bases short and J 4 bases short, with 16 bases between. The CDR3 spans 15 residues. The CDR3 sequence is CASNQGGRVTGELFF. Here the CDR3 DNA reads TGTGCCAGCAACCAAGGGGGGCGCGTCACCGGGGAGCTGTTTTTT.

V gene TRBV19 combines with J gene TRBJ2-7, with 10 bases lining up with TRBD2. CDR3 size: 15 residues. From germline, CDR1 is LNHDA and CDR2 SQIVND (reference sequence). V was pared by 6 bases and J by 0 bases, with 5 bases of the junction left unmatched. CDR3 DNA sequence: TGTGCCAGTAGGCAGCGGGAGGGCCTCTCCTACGAGCAGTACTTC. This translates into CASRQREGLSYEQYF.

V is TRBV15 and J is TRBJ2-6; no clear D. The CDR3 runs to 13 residues. The V end lost 1 base, the J end lost 9 bases, and 7 bases lay between the germline ends. Germline V lookup: CDR1 LNHNV, CDR2 YYDKDF (reference sequence). The CDR3 spells CATSRVTDNVLTF. The CDR3 DNA sequence: TGTGCCACCAGCAGAGTGACGGACAACGTCCTGACTTTC.

The chain links TRBV4-1 to TRBJ2-7, with a possible D match to TRBD2 (6 bases). CDR1 is MGHRA, CDR2 YSYEKL, per germline. V was shortened by 2 bases and J by 6 bases, with 20 bases between the two germline ends. CDR3 length: 16 residues. CDR3 in DNA: TGCGCCAGCAGCCAATGGGAGGAGGGGCAGTTGGGCGAGCAGTACTTC. This encodes CASSQWEEGQLGEQYF.

On this clonotype itself: The junction departs from germline at one end; a sequencing error may be responsible. CDR3 DNA: TGCGCCAGCAGCTTCAGCGGACCGAACACTAAAGCTTTCTTT. This gives the protein CASSFSGPNTKAFF. V is TRBV5-1 and J is TRBJ1-1; D is unresolved. The CDR3 spans 14 residues. Germline loops: CDR1 SGHRS, CDR2 YFSETQ.

This clonotype showed up many times. V is TRBV20-1 and J is TRBJ2-5; D is perhaps TRBD2 (5 bases). Germline lookup yields CDR1 DFQATT and CDR2 SNEGSKA (reference sequence). The CDR3 covers 12 residues. V gave up 4 bases and J gave up 7 bases, with 13 bases separating them. The CDR3 DNA reads as TGCAGTGCTAATAAGGAGGTAGCGACCCAGTACTTC. Its translation: CSANKEVATQYF.

This chain joins TRBV20-1 and TRBJ2-4; TRBD1 is a possible D gene (5 bases). The CDR3 consists of 15 residues. Germline V gene data show CDR1 as DFQATT and CDR2 as SNEGSKA (reference sequence). V dropped 0 bases and J dropped 8 bases, with 17 bases sitting between them. The CDR3 reads CSARDPSGKGHIQYF. The CDR3 DNA reads as TGCAGTGCTAGAGATCCCTCAGGGAAGGGGCACATTCAGTACTTC.

This clonotype was seen a few times. J is TRBJ1-4 and V is TRBV7-9; D unresolved. CDR3 length: 15 amino acids. Germline values: CDR1 SEHNR, CDR2 FQNEAQ (reference sequence). Trimming pared 7 bases from V and 0 bases from J, leaving 12 bases between. CDR3 nucleotide sequence: TGTGCCAGCACCTCGCCGGGAGCAACTAATGAAAAACTGTTTTTT. This gives the protein CASTSPGATNEKLFF.

This clonotype was detected many times. V is TRBV5-1 and J is TRBJ2-2; TRBD1 matches at 8 bases. The CDR3 contains 16 residues. Losses at the gene ends were 4 bases for V and 3 bases for J; bases not matched to a gene: 8. Germline V gives CDR1 SGHRS, CDR2 YFSETQ. CDR3 DNA: TGCGCCAGCAGCACCTGGACAGGGTTTGACACCGGGGAGCTGTTTTTT. As protein: CASSTWTGFDTGELFF.

A few counts support this clonotype. V usage is TRBV3-1 and J usage is TRBJ1-6, with 7 bases lining up with TRBD1. This CDR3 has 16 residues. Germline V gives CDR1 LGHDT, CDR2 YNNKEL (reference sequence). V lost 2 bases to trimming and J lost 8 bases; unmatched junction nucleotides: 9. The CDR3 DNA reads TGTGCCAGCAGCCAATGGAGACAGGGCAGGGATTCACCCCTCCACTTT. This sequence encodes CASSQWRQGRDSPLHF.

This clonotype was seen repeatedly, ten times or more. The gene calls are TRBV28 and TRBJ2-5; unclear D gene. The CDR3 runs to 12 residues. Trimming took 6 bases from V and 5 from J, leaving 10 bases between them. From germline, CDR1 is MDHEN and CDR2 SYDVKM. The DNA of the CDR3 is TGTGCCAGCAGGCGGCGGATGGAGACCCAGTACTTC. Translated, it gives CASRRRMETQYF.